This TCR beta chain came from a study of T cell responses to AZD1222 COVID-19 vaccine. CDR1 and CDR2 from the germline V gene are MNHEY and SVGAGI. V was pared by 2 bases and J by 4 bases, with 5 bases of the junction left unmatched. This CDR3 comprises 16 residues. Findings and caveats of the study: Repertoire sampling happened only post peak T cell response. White British people made up most donors, females outnumbered males, and clonal diversity was possibly underestimated. Vaccination with two AZD1222 doses was followed by a rise in Spike-specific TCR breadth and depth.

Regarding this clone: Its antigen is undetermined.

TCRdb keeps only in-frame clones here, not all; method: immunoSEQ multiplex PCR. The sample lists 150,000 or so clones, around 90% occurring once. This sequence joins TRBV6-5 and TRBJ2-1; 10 nucleotides match TRBD1. The receptor comes from an adult in good health. Specimen: peripheral blood, collected on day 0 of AZD1222 vaccination. The CDR3 DNA follows: TGTGCCAGCAGTTACGTCGGACAGGGGGGATACAATGAGCAGTTCTTC. Its translation: CASSYVGQGGYNEQFF.